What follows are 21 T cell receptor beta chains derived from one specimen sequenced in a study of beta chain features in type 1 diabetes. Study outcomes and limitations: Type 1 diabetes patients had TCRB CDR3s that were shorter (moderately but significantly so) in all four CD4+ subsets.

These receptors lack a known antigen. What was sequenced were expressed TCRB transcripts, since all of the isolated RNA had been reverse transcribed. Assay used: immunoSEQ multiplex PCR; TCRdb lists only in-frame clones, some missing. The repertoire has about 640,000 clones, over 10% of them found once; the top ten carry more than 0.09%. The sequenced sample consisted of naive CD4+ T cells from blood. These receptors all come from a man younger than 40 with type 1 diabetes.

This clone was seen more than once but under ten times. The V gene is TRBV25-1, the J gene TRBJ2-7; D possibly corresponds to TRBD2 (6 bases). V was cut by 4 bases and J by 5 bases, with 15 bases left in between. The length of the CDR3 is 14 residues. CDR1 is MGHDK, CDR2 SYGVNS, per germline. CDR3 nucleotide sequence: TGTGCCAGCAGTGCCTATCCCGGGACTCACGAGCAGTACTTC. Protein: CASSAYPGTHEQYF.

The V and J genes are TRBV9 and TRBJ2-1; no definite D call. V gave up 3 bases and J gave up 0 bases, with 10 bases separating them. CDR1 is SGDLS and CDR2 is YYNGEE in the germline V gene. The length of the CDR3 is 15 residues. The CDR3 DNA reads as TGTGCCAGCAGCGAAGGAACGGACTCCTACAATGAGCAGTTCTTC. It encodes CASSEGTDSYNEQFF.

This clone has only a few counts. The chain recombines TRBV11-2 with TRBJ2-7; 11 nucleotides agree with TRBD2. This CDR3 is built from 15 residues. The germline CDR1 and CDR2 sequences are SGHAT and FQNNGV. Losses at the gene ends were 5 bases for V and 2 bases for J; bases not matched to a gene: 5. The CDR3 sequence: CASSGQTSGAYEQYF. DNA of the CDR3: TGTGCCAGCAGCGGGCAGACTAGCGGGGCCTACGAGCAGTACTTC.

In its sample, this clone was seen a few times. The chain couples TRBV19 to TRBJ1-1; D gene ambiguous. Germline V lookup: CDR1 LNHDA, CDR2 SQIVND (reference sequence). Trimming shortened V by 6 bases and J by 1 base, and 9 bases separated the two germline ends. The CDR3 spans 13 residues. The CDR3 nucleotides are TGTGCCAGTAGCCTCCCCAAGAACACTGAAGCTTTCTTT. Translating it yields CASSLPKNTEAFF.

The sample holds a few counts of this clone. CDR3 in amino acids: CASSFAYPGGETQYF. In DNA form, the CDR3 reads TGTGCCAGCAGCTTTGCGTATCCAGGGGGGGAGACCCAGTACTTC. V gene TRBV7-2 combines with J gene TRBJ2-5; weak D call: TRBD1 (7 bases). This CDR3 comprises 15 residues. Germline V gene lookup returns CDR1 SGHTA and CDR2 FQGNSA. V was trimmed by 3 bases and J by 5 bases, leaving 16 bases between them.

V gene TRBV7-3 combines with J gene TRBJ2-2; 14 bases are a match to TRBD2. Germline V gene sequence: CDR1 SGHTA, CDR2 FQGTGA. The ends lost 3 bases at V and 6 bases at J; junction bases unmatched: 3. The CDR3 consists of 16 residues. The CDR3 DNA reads TGTGCCAGCAGCTTCCGGGGACTAGCGGGGGCCGGGGAGCTGTTTTTT. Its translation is CASSFRGLAGAGELFF. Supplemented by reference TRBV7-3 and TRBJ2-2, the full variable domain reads GAGVSQTPSNKVTEKGKYVELRCDPISGHTALYWYRQSLGQGPEFLIYFQGTGAADDSGLPNDRFFAVRPEGSVSTLKIQRTERGDSAVYLCASSFRGLAGAGELFFGEGSRLTVL.

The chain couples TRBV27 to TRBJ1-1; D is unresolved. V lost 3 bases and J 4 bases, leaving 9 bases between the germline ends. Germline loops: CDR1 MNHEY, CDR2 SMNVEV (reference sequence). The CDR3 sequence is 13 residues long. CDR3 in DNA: TGTGCCAGCAGTTTGAGGGCTGCCACTGAAGCTTTCTTT. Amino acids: CASSLRAATEAFF.

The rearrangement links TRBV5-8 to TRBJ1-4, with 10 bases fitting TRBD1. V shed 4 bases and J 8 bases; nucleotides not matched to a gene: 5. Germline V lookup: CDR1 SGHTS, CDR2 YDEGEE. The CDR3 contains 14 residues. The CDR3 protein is CASSRGQGIEKLFF. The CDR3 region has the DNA TGTGCCAGCAGCCGGGGACAGGGGATCGAAAAACTGTTTTTT.

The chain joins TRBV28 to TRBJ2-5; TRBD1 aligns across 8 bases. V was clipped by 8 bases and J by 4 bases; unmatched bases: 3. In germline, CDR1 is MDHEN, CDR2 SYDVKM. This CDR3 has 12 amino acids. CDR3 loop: CASAGQGETQYF. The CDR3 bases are TGTGCCAGCGCAGGACAGGGAGAGACCCAGTACTTC.

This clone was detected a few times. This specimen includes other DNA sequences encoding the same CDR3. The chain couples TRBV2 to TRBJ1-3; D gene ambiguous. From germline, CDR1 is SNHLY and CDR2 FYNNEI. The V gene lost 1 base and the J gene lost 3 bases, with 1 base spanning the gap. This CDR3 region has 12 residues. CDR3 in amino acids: CASSEGGNTIYF. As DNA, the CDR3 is TGTGCCAGCAGTGAAGGTGGAAACACCATATATTTT. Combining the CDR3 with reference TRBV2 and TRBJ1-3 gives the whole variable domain EPEVTQTPSHQVTQMGQEVILRCVPISNHLYFYWYRQILGQKVEFLVSFYNNEISEKSEIFDDQFSVERPDGSNFTLKIRSTKLEDSAMYFCASSEGGNTIYFGEGSWLTVV.

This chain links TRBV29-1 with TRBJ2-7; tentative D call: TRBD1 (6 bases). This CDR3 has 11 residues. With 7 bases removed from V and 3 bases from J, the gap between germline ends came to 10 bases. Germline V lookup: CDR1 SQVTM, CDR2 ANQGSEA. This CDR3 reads CSAQGIYEQYF. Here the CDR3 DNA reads TGCAGCGCCCAGGGGATCTACGAGCAGTACTTC.

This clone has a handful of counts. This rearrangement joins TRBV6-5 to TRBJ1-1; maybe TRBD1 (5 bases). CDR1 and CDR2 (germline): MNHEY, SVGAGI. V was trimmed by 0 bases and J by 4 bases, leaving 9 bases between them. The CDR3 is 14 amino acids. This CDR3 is CASSYSEGSTEAFF. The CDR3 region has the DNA TGTGCCAGCAGTTACTCTGAGGGGAGCACTGAAGCTTTCTTT.

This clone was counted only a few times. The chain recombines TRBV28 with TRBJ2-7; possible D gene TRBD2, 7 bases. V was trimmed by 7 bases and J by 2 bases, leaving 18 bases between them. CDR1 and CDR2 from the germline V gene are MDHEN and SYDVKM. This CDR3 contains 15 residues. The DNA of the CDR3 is TGTGCCAGCATCCTTGGCGGGGGCCCCGCCTACGAGCAGTACTTC. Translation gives CASILGGGPAYEQYF. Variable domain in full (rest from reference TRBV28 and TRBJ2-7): DVKVTQSSRYLVKRTGEKVFLECVQDMDHENMFWYRQDPGLGLRLIYFSYDVKMKEKGDIPEGYSVSREKKERFSLILESASTNQTSMYLCASILGGGPAYEQYFGPGTRLTVT.

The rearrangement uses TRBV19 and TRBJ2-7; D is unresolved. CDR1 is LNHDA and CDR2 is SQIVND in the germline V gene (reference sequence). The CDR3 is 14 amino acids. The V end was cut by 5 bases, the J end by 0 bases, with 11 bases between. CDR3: CASSPTDLSYEQYF. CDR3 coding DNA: TGTGCCAGTAGTCCCACAGACCTCTCCTACGAGCAGTACTTC.

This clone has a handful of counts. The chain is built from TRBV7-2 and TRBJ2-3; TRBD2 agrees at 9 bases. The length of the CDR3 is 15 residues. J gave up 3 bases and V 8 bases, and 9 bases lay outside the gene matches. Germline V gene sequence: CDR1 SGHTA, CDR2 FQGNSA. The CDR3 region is CASLLAGYATDTQYF. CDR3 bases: TGTGCCAGCTTACTAGCGGGCTATGCTACAGATACGCAGTATTTT. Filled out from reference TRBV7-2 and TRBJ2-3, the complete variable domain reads GAGVSQSPSNKVTEKGKDVELRCDPISGHTALYWYRQSLGQGLEFLIYFQGNSAPDKSGLPSDRFSAERTGGSVSTLTIQRTQQEDSAVYLCASLLAGYATDTQYFGPGTRLTVL.

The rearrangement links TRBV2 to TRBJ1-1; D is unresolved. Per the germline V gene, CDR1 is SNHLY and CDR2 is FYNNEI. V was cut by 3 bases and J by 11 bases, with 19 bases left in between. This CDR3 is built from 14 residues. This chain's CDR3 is CASSDLVRLGEAFF. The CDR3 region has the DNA TGTGCCAGCAGTGATTTAGTCCGACTTGGTGAGGCTTTCTTT.

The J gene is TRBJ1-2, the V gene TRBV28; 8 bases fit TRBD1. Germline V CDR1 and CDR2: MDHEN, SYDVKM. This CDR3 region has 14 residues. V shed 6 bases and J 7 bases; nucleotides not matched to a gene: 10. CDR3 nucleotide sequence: TGTGCCAGCAGCACTCAGGGGGCGCAGGGTGGCTACACCTTC. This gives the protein CASSTQGAQGGYTF.

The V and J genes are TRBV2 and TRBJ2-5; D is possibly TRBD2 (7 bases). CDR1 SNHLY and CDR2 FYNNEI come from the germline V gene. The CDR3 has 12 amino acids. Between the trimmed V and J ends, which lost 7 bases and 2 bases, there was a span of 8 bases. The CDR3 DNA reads TGTGCCAGCAAGGGGGGGCAAGAGACCCAGTACTTC. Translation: CASKGGQETQYF. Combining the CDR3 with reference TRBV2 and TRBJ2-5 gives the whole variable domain EPEVTQTPSHQVTQMGQEVILRCVPISNHLYFYWYRQILGQKVEFLVSFYNNEISEKSEIFDDQFSVERPDGSNFTLKIRSTKLEDSAMYFCASKGGQETQYFGPGTRLLVL.

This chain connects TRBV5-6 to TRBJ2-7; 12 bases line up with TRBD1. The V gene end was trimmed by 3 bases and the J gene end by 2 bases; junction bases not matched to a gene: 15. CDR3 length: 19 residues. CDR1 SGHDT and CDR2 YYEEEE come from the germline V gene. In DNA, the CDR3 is TGTGCCAGCAGCTCAACCGGGACAGGGGGCCACCAACGGACCTACGAGCAGTACTTC. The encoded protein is CASSSTGTGGHQRTYEQYF.

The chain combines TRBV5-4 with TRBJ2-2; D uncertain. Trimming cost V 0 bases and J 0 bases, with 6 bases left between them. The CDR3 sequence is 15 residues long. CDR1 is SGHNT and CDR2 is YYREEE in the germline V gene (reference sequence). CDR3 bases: TGTGCCAGCAGCTTGGGTCACGCGAACACCGGGGAGCTGTTTTTT. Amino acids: CASSLGHANTGELFF.

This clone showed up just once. CDR3 sequence: CASSPGLNYGYTF. In nucleotides, the CDR3 is TGTGCCAGCAGTCCAGGACTAAACTATGGCTACACCTTC. The chain is built from TRBV7-3 and TRBJ1-2; D uncertain. The V gene's germline CDR1 is SGHTA and CDR2 FQGTGA. V lost 6 bases, J lost 2 bases, and 10 bases lay in between. The CDR3 has 13 residues.